This T cell receptor (beta chain) is from a study of regulatory T cells in long-lasting Graves disease. The time point is: newly diagnosed GD, antithyroid drugs for less than 3 months. Preparation of the TCR library used RNA extracted from PBMCs. Patients hailed from an endocrinology department in Xi'an, China. This CDR3 region has 17 residues. V gave up 5 bases and J gave up 0 bases; unmatched junction bases: 10. Germline values: CDR1 SGHNT, CDR2 YENEEA. Arm-PCR of CDR3 regions and iRepertoire HTBI primers were used to build TCR beta libraries. TCRdb recomputed calls from the multiplex PCR reads with MiXCR, one row per CDR3 protein. The table lists approximately 250,000 distinct CDR3 sequences, around 17% of them singletons, with roughly a fifth in the top ten.

The receptor's source is a female donor with Graves disease. The J gene is TRBJ1-1, the V gene TRBV11-3; 9 bases agree with TRBD1. Here the sequenced sample was peripheral blood mononuclear cells (PBMCs), taken at new diagnosis, from a patient treated with antithyroid drugs. This CDR3 reads CASSPGTGTDMNTEAFF. CDR3 in DNA: TGTGCCAGCAGCCCCGGGACAGGGACGGACATGAACACTGAAGCTTTCTTT.